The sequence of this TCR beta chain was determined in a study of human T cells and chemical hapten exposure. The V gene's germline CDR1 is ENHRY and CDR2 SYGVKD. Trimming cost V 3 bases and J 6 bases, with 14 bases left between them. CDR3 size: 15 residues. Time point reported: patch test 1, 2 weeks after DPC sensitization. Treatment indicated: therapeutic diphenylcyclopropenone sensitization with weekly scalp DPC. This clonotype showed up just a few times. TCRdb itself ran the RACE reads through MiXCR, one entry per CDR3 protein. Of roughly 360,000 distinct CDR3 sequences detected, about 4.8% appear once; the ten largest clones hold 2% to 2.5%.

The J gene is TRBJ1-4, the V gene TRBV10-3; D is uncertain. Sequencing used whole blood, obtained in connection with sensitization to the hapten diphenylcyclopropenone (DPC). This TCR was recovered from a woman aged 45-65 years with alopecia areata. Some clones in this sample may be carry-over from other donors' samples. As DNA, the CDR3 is TGTGCCATCAGTGAAGGAGGTGGCGGTGATGAAAAACTGTTTTTT. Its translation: CAISEGGGGDEKLFF.